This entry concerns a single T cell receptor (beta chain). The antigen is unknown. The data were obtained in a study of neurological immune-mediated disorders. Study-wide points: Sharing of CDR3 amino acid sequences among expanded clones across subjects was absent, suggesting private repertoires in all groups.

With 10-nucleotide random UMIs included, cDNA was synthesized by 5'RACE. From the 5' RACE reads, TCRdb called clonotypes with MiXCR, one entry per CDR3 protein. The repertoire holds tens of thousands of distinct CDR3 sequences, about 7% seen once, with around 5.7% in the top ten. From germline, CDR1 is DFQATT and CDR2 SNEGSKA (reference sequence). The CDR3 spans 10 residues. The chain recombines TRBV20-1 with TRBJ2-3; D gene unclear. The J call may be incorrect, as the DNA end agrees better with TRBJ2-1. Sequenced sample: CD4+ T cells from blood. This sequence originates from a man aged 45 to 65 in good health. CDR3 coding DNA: TGCAGTGCCTTGCTAAATGAGCAGTTCTTC. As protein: CSALLNEQFF.